The next 12 T cell receptor beta chains were all read from a single sample in a study of blood T cells in healthy people across ages. PCR was performed a second time for about 7 to 11 cycles using a sample-barcoded 5' primer and a J-beta primer mix. TCRdb analysed the 5' RACE reads with MiXCR anew, one entry per CDR3 protein. This table holds more than 1,000,000 distinct CDR3 sequences, about 25% found once. These data were likewise used in another study, on T cells of mothers and their children.

The sample taken for sequencing was blood. The receptors come from a girl aged 2 to 10 in good health.

The V call is TRBV28, the J call TRBJ2-7; no definite D call. Germline loops: CDR1 MDHEN, CDR2 SYDVKM. This CDR3 has 16 residues. V was cut by 6 bases and J by 0 bases, with 18 bases left in between. This CDR3 is CASSPNLWVSSYEQYF. As DNA, the CDR3 is TGTGCCAGCAGCCCTAACCTTTGGGTGAGCTCCTACGAGCAGTACTTC.

The chain is built from TRBV6-1 and TRBJ1-4, with D perhaps TRBD1 (6 bases). Trimming pared 3 bases from V and 0 bases from J, leaving 11 bases between. This CDR3 spans 16 amino acids. CDR1 and CDR2 (germline): MNHNS, SASEGT. CDR3 loop: CASSDRRQATNEKLFF. CDR3 sequence (DNA): TGTGCCAGCAGTGATCGCCGACAGGCAACTAATGAAAAACTGTTTTTT.

This chain links TRBV6-6 with TRBJ2-3, with D possibly matching TRBD1 (6 bases). CDR1 and CDR2 from the germline V gene are MNHNY and SVGAGI (reference sequence). The germline V and J ends were trimmed by 4 bases and 2 bases, with 13 bases remaining between them. This CDR3 is 15 amino acids long. The CDR3, as DNA: TGTGCCAGCAGTTCCCAGACAGGAATCACAGATACGCAGTATTTT. Encoded protein: CASSSQTGITDTQYF.

This clonotype was detected many times. The germline gene is not matched at one end of the junction; a read error may be the cause. The chain has TRBV5-1 and TRBJ2-1; TRBD2 agrees at 8 bases. There are 15 residues in the CDR3. Germline assignment: CDR1 SGHRS and CDR2 YFSETQ. CDR3 coding DNA: TGTGCCAGCAGTTCCGGGACTAGCTCCTACAATGAGCAGTTCTTC. It encodes CASSSGTSSYNEQFF. Complete variable domain (other parts from reference TRBV5-1 and TRBJ2-1): KAGVTQTPRYLIKTRGQQVTLSCSPISGHRSVSWYQQTPGQGLQFLFEYFSETQRNKGNFPGRFSGRQFSNSRSEMNVSTLELGDSALYLCASSSGTSSYNEQFFGPGTRLTVL.

The chain links TRBV13 to TRBJ2-5; 8 positions agree with TRBD1. The DNA end is a closer match to TRBJ2-7, so the J assignment may be wrong. Germline V lookup: CDR1 PRHDT, CDR2 FYEKMQ (reference sequence). CDR3 length: 15 amino acids. CDR3 nucleotide sequence: TGTGCCAGCAGCTTAACAGGACAGGGTCTCCACGAGCAGTACTTC. It is translated as CASSLTGQGLHEQYF.

The chain's CDR3 is CSAPGLAGAETQYF. The CDR3 nucleotides read TGCAGTGCTCCTGGACTAGCGGGAGCAGAGACCCAGTACTTC. The rearrangement uses TRBV20-1 and TRBJ2-5; 13 bases fit TRBD2. J was trimmed by 4 bases and V by 5 bases; bases with no gene match: 4. The CDR3 has 14 amino acids. Germline V lookup: CDR1 DFQATT, CDR2 SNEGSKA (reference sequence).

CDR3: CASSLSGGTPASTDTQYF. The CDR3 DNA is TGTGCCAGCAGTTTATCAGGCGGGACGCCCGCTAGCACAGATACGCAGTATTTT. The chain is built from TRBV12-3 or TRBV12-4 and TRBJ2-3, with D perhaps TRBD2 (6 bases). The CDR3 covers 18 residues. The V and J ends lost 2 bases and 0 bases respectively, with 18 bases between them.

This clonotype has a handful of counts. The chain recombines TRBV7-9 with TRBJ2-5; perhaps TRBD1 as D (5 bases). Germline V gene data show CDR1 as SEHNR and CDR2 as FQNEAQ (reference sequence). The CDR3 has 18 amino acids. V was pared by 5 bases and J by 3 bases, with 25 bases between. The CDR3 DNA sequence: TGTGCCAGCAGCCTACGATCCCCCTTCCAGGGAAAGAAAGAGACCCAGTACTTC. It encodes CASSLRSPFQGKKETQYF.

This clonotype was detected only a few times. The rearrangement joins TRBV20-1 to TRBJ2-5; D is unresolved. The CDR3 has 11 residues. Looked up from germline, CDR1 is DFQATT and CDR2 is SNEGSKA (reference sequence). The germline V and J ends were trimmed by 4 bases and 4 bases, with 7 bases remaining between them. CDR3 bases: TGCAGTGCTACTACCCCAGAGACCCAGTACTTC. The encoded protein is CSATTPETQYF.

A few counts support this clonotype. The genes are TRBV9 and TRBJ2-7; 9 bases line up with TRBD1. The CDR3 is 15 amino acids. The V segment lost 4 bases and the J segment 4 bases; nucleotides outside the gene matches: 9. Germline-derived CDR1 and CDR2 are SGDLS and YYNGEE. The CDR3 loop reads CASSSGGTGQYEQYF. The CDR3 bases are TGTGCCAGCAGCTCCGGTGGGACAGGGCAGTACGAGCAGTACTTC.

This clonotype was seen more than once but under ten times. The J gene is TRBJ1-2, the V gene TRBV2; no clear D. The V gene lost 7 bases and the J gene lost 5 bases, with 14 bases spanning the gap. This CDR3 region has 13 residues. Germline V gene lookup returns CDR1 SNHLY and CDR2 FYNNEI. The CDR3 sequence is CASNVPDLYGYTF. The CDR3 bases are TGTGCCAGCAATGTGCCAGATTTATATGGCTACACCTTC.

This clonotype was observed once. V and J are TRBV2 and TRBJ2-5; D uncertain. This CDR3 comprises 14 residues. Germline assignment: CDR1 SNHLY and CDR2 FYNNEI. V lost 3 bases, J lost 3 bases, and 11 bases lay in between. The CDR3 DNA reads as TGTGCCAGCAGTGATTCTCTGTCGGAAGAGACCCAGTACTTC. It translates to CASSDSLSEETQYF.